Following are 27 T cell receptor beta chains from one sample sequenced in a study of T cell repertoires in cytomegalovirus infection. MiXCR was run by TCRdb on the reads, yielding one entry per CDR3 protein. The data contain 170,000 or so distinct CDR3 sequences, around 15% of them singletons. What was sequenced was PBMCs. Receptors originate from a human donor in good health (CMV status not recorded). Some clones in this sample may be carry-over from other donors' samples.

The chain employs TRBV7-3 and TRBJ2-2, with D perhaps matching TRBD2 (5 bases). The V and J ends lost 8 bases and 6 bases respectively, with 13 bases between them. The V gene's germline CDR1 is SGHTA and CDR2 FQGTGA. The CDR3 spans 13 residues. The CDR3 region is CASARGFAGELFF. CDR3 coding DNA: TGTGCCAGCGCGCGAGGGTTTGCCGGGGAGCTGTTTTTT.

In this sample, this clonotype turned up many times. The gene calls are TRBV7-9 and TRBJ2-1; 7 bases line up with TRBD2. The CDR3 loop spans 16 amino acids. Losses at the gene ends were 1 base for V and 6 bases for J; bases not matched to a gene: 9. CDR1 is SEHNR and CDR2 is FQNEAQ in the germline V gene (reference sequence). CDR3 loop: CASSLVPSGPANEQFF. The CDR3 DNA reads as TGTGCCAGCAGCTTAGTTCCTAGCGGTCCCGCCAATGAGCAGTTCTTC.

This clonotype has just a few counts. The chain joins TRBV24-1 to TRBJ1-2; no reliable D call. There are 14 residues in the CDR3. Germline CDR1 is KGHDR and CDR2 is SFDVKD. The V gene lost 5 bases and the J gene lost 2 bases, with 11 bases spanning the gap. The CDR3 sequence: CATSGWPVNYGYTF. CDR3 bases: TGTGCCACCAGTGGATGGCCAGTCAACTATGGCTACACCTTC.

This clonotype was counted at least ten times. The gene calls are TRBV6-5 and TRBJ1-5; TRBD1 agrees at 10 bases. With V trimmed by 6 bases and J by 5 bases, 4 bases remained unmatched. This CDR3 has 14 amino acids. CDR1 and CDR2 (germline): MNHEY, SVGAGI. CDR3 coding DNA: TGTGCCAGCAGGGGGGGACAGGGGTATCAGCCCCAGCATTTT. This codes for CASRGGQGYQPQHF.

This clonotype was recorded a few times. The rearrangement joins TRBV5-6 to TRBJ2-5, with D perhaps matching TRBD1 (6 bases). V was cut by 2 bases and J by 6 bases, with 14 bases left in between. The CDR3 extends over 14 amino acids. From germline, CDR1 is SGHDT and CDR2 YYEEEE. The CDR3: CASSFGRGAKTQYF. The DNA of the CDR3 is TGTGCCAGCAGCTTCGGCAGGGGCGCAAAGACCCAGTACTTC.

This clonotype was recorded many times. This chain connects TRBV28 to TRBJ1-1; a weak D match, TRBD1 (6 bases). V was cut by 2 bases and J by 4 bases, with 23 bases left in between. CDR1 MDHEN and CDR2 SYDVKM come from the germline V gene. CDR3 size: 18 residues. The CDR3 sequence: CASSLPGARGAMITEAFF. The CDR3, as DNA: TGTGCCAGCAGTTTACCGGGGGCGAGGGGAGCCATGATCACTGAAGCTTTCTTT.

This clonotype has at least ten counts. This sequence joins TRBV29-1 and TRBJ1-1; 7 bases agree with TRBD1. The CDR3 consists of 12 residues. V shed 5 bases and J 8 bases; nucleotides not matched to a gene: 8. Germline V CDR1 and CDR2: SQVTM, ANQGSEA. CDR3 sequence reads: CSVSRGGTEAFF. CDR3 coding DNA: TGCAGCGTTAGTAGAGGGGGCACCGAAGCTTTCTTT.

This clonotype was detected a few times. V is TRBV7-2 and J is TRBJ1-3; 7 bases align to TRBD1. The CDR3 contains 15 residues. CDR1 is SGHTA, CDR2 FQGNSA, per germline. After removal of 5 bases from V and 2 bases from J, the junction contained 6 bases not matched to a gene. The CDR3, as DNA: TGTGCCAGCAGCGCCACCGGGACAGCTGGAAACACCATATATTTT. Translation: CASSATGTAGNTIYF.

The chain joins TRBV28 to TRBJ2-5; 9 nucleotides match TRBD2. Per the germline V gene, CDR1 is MDHEN and CDR2 is SYDVKM. V lost 7 bases, J lost 2 bases, and 8 bases stayed unmatched. The CDR3 sequence is 15 residues long. Here the CDR3 DNA reads TGTGCCAGCAACCTAGCGGGATGGGGGCAAGAGACCCAGTACTTC. Protein: CASNLAGWGQETQYF.

The chain has TRBV29-1 and TRBJ2-7; D assignment may be TRBD1 or TRBD2 (6 bases each). Trimming took 7 bases from V and 5 from J, leaving 15 bases between them. CDR1 and CDR2 (germline): SQVTM, ANQGSEA. This CDR3 has 12 amino acids. The CDR3 reads CSAGAGEDEQYF. The CDR3 DNA reads as TGCAGCGCCGGCGCAGGGGAGGACGAGCAGTACTTC.

This chain joins TRBV7-6 and TRBJ1-4, with D unresolved. Trimming shortened V by 0 bases and J by 4 bases, and 6 bases separated the two germline ends. CDR3 length: 14 residues. CDR1 is SGHVS and CDR2 is FNYEAQ in the germline V gene. CDR3 sequence reads: CASSLAGLNEKLFF. CDR3 nucleotides: TGTGCCAGCAGCTTAGCTGGGCTTAATGAAAAACTGTTTTTT.

The CDR3 reads CASSNRTGNQPQHF. CDR3 nucleotides: TGTGCCAGCAGTAATCGGACTGGAAATCAGCCCCAGCATTTT. The chain combines TRBV2 with TRBJ1-5; D gene unclear. CDR3 length: 14 residues. Trimming took off 5 bases at V and 4 bases at J, with 12 bases between the two ends. The V gene's germline CDR1 is SNHLY and CDR2 FYNNEI.

This clonotype was seen only a few times. The rearrangement links TRBV19 to TRBJ2-6; TRBD1 agrees at 10 bases. Germline CDR1 is LNHDA and CDR2 is SQIVND (reference sequence). This CDR3 region has 16 residues. Trimming took 5 bases from V and 4 from J; bases not matched to a gene: 5. The DNA of the CDR3 is TGTGCCAGTAGTCGACAGGGGGCGATCGGGGCCAACGTCCTGACTTTC. Translation gives CASSRQGAIGANVLTF.

This clonotype appeared many times. This chain connects TRBV7-2 to TRBJ1-5, with no clear D. Trimming removed 2 bases at V and 2 bases at J, with 7 bases between. CDR3 length equals 14 residues. The germline V gene has CDR1 SGHTA and CDR2 FQGNSA. In DNA, the CDR3 is TGTGCCAGCAGCTTAAACAGACGCAATCAGCCCCAGCATTTT. This translates into CASSLNRRNQPQHF.

The rearrangement uses TRBV29-1 and TRBJ2-1; tentatively, D is TRBD2 (6 bases). Between the trimmed V and J ends, which lost 0 bases and 10 bases, there was a span of 10 bases. CDR1 and CDR2 (germline): SQVTM, ANQGSEA. The CDR3 runs to 12 residues. Written as DNA, the CDR3 is TGCAGCGTTGAAGAACGAGGACTAGAGCAGTTCTTC. Its translation: CSVEERGLEQFF.

This clonotype was detected only a few times. The chain has TRBV7-6 and TRBJ1-5; 8 nucleotides line up with TRBD1. This CDR3 contains 14 residues. Losses at the gene ends were 4 bases for V and 5 bases for J; bases not matched to a gene: 4. CDR1 and CDR2 from the germline V gene are SGHVS and FNYEAQ. CDR3 amino acids: CASSSDRADQPQHF. CDR3 bases: TGTGCCAGCAGCTCGGACAGGGCCGATCAGCCCCAGCATTTT.

The chain links TRBV9 to TRBJ2-5; perhaps TRBD2 as D (5 bases). The CDR3 has 15 residues. In germline, CDR1 is SGDLS, CDR2 YYNGEE. Trimming took 4 bases from V and 1 from J, leaving 14 bases between them. The CDR3 here is CASSFQTTPQETQYF. The CDR3 coding sequence is TGTGCCAGCAGCTTCCAGACTACCCCCCAAGAGACCCAGTACTTC.

This clonotype was detected only a few times. The rearrangement links TRBV6-6 to TRBJ1-1; D might be TRBD1 (5 bases). This CDR3 region has 15 residues. Per germline, CDR1 MNHNY and CDR2 SVGAGI (reference sequence). V dropped 2 bases and J dropped 7 bases, with 17 bases sitting between them. As DNA, the CDR3 is TGTGCCAGCAGTTACGAGGGAAGAGGGGTCGGTGAAGCTTTCTTT. Amino acids: CASSYEGRGVGEAFF.

A few counts support this clonotype. The V call is TRBV18, the J call TRBJ2-7, with a weak D call TRBD2 (6 bases). The CDR3 covers 14 residues. In germline, CDR1 is KGHSH, CDR2 LQKENI. V shed 3 bases and J shed 2 bases, with 11 bases lying between them. The CDR3 nucleotides are TGTGCCAGCTCACCCCGGGACTTTACCTACGAGCAGTACTTC. Its protein is CASSPRDFTYEQYF.

This clonotype came up many times. This chain joins TRBV12-3 or TRBV12-4 and TRBJ1-5, with D possibly being TRBD1 (6 bases). Trimming shortened V by 6 bases and J by 0 bases, and 12 bases separated the two germline ends. The CDR3 contains 15 residues. The CDR3 sequence is CASRDRTVSNQPQHF. The CDR3 DNA is TGTGCCAGCAGGGACAGAACCGTTAGCAATCAGCCCCAGCATTTT.

This clonotype was observed many times. V is TRBV28 and J is TRBJ1-1; 8 nucleotides agree with TRBD1. Losses at the gene ends were 2 bases for V and 2 bases for J; bases not matched to a gene: 7. The CDR3 sequence is 16 residues long. The germline gives CDR1 MDHEN, CDR2 SYDVKM. The CDR3 coding sequence is TGTGCCAGCAGTTTACGGGCCGGGACAGGCAACACTGAAGCTTTCTTT. Translating it yields CASSLRAGTGNTEAFF.

The genes are TRBV15 and TRBJ2-1; a weak D match, TRBD1 (7 bases). Trimming stripped 1 base from V and 9 bases from J, with 16 bases between. CDR1 is LNHNV and CDR2 is YYDKDF in the germline V gene (reference sequence). This CDR3 region has 15 residues. The CDR3 spells CATSRARGAHGEQFF. The CDR3 nucleotides are TGTGCCACCAGCAGAGCCAGGGGGGCCCACGGTGAGCAGTTCTTC. The entire variable domain, with the rest obtained from reference TRBV15 and TRBJ2-1, is as follows: DAMVIQNPRYQVTQFGKPVTLSCSQTLNHNVMYWYQQKSSQAPKLLFHYYDKDFNNEADTPDNFQSRRPNTSFCFLDIRSPGLGDTAMYLCATSRARGAHGEQFFGPGTRLTVL.

V usage is TRBV6-5 and J usage is TRBJ2-7; perhaps D is TRBD1 or TRBD2 (5 bases each). The CDR3 contains 13 residues. Trimming left V 2 bases short and J 4 bases short, with 9 bases between. In germline, CDR1 is MNHEY, CDR2 SVGAGI. As DNA, the CDR3 is TGTGCCAGCAGTTACGGGGGAGAGTACGAGCAGTACTTC. Translation: CASSYGGEYEQYF.

The CDR3 region has the DNA TGCAGTGCTAGGAAGGGTTCCGGCTCCTACAATGAGCAGTTCTTC. Its protein product is CSARKGSGSYNEQFF. This sequence joins TRBV20-1 and TRBJ2-1; D gene unclear. V was pared by 3 bases and J by 0 bases, with 12 bases between. The CDR3 runs 15 residues. Per germline, CDR1 DFQATT and CDR2 SNEGSKA (reference sequence).

The chain employs TRBV28 and TRBJ2-7, with D unclear. The CDR3 is 12 residues long. The V end lost 4 bases, the J end lost 2 bases, and 6 bases lay between the germline ends. The germline CDR1 and CDR2 sequences are MDHEN and SYDVKM. The CDR3 DNA sequence: TGTGCCAGCAGTTCTATCCCCTACGAGCAGTACTTC. This translates into CASSSIPYEQYF.

This clonotype was found many times. The J gene is TRBJ1-6, the V gene TRBV7-2; D is perhaps TRBD1 (5 bases). The V gene's germline CDR1 is SGHTA and CDR2 FQGNSA. This CDR3 contains 14 residues. Trimming took 3 bases from V and 10 from J, leaving 13 bases between them. The CDR3 protein is CASSFEEGRSPLHF. CDR3 nucleotides: TGTGCCAGCAGCTTCGAAGAGGGACGGTCACCCCTCCACTTT. Using reference TRBV7-2 and TRBJ1-6 for the parts outside the CDR3, the full variable domain is GAGVSQSPSNKVTEKGKDVELRCDPISGHTALYWYRQSLGQGLEFLIYFQGNSAPDKSGLPSDRFSAERTGGSVSTLTIQRTQQEDSAVYLCASSFEEGRSPLHFGNGTRLTVT.

This clonotype was seen a handful of times. The chain uses TRBV28 and TRBJ2-5; perhaps TRBD1 as D (5 bases). In germline, CDR1 is MDHEN, CDR2 SYDVKM. This CDR3 contains 13 residues. V lost 2 bases and J 4 bases, leaving 8 bases between the germline ends. CDR3 sequence (DNA): TGTGCCAGCAGTTTAGAGGACACAGAGACCCAGTACTTC. Translating gives CASSLEDTETQYF.